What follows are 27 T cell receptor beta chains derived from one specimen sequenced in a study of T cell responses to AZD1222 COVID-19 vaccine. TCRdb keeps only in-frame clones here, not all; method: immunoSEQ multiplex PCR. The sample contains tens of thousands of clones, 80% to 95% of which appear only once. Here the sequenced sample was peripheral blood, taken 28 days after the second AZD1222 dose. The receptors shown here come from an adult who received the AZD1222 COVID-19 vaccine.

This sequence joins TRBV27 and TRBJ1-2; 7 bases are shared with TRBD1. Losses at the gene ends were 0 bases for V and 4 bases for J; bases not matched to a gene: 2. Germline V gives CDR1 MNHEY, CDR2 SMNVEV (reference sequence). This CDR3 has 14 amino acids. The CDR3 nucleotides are TGTGCCAGCAGTTTATCTGCAGGGGGCTATGGCTACACCTTC. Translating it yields CASSLSAGGYGYTF.

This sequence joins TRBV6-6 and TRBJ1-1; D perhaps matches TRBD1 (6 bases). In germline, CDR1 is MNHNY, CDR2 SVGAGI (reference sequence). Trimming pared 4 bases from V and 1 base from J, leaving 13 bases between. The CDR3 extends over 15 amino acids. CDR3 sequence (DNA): TGTGCCAGCAGTTCCCGAGGACAGTCGAACACTGAAGCTTTCTTT. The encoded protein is CASSSRGQSNTEAFF.

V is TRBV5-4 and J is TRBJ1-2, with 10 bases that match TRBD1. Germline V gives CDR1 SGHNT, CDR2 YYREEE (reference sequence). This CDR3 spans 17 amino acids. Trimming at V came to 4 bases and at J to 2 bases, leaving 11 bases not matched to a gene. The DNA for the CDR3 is TGTGCCAGCAGCCCGACAGGGGGCGATTATAGGAACTATGGCTACACCTTC. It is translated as CASSPTGGDYRNYGYTF. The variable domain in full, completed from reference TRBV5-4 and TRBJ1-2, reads ETGVTQSPTHLIKTRGQQVTLRCSSQSGHNTVSWYQQALGQGPQFIFQYYREEENGRGNFPPRFSGLQFPNYSSELNVNALELDDSALYLCASSPTGGDYRNYGYTFGSGTRLTVV.

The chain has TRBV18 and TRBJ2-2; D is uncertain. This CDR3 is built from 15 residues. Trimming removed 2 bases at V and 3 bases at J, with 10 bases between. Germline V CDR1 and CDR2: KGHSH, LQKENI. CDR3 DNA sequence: TGTGCCAGCTCACCAAGTTGGGCCGACACCGGGGAGCTGTTTTTT. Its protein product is CASSPSWADTGELFF.

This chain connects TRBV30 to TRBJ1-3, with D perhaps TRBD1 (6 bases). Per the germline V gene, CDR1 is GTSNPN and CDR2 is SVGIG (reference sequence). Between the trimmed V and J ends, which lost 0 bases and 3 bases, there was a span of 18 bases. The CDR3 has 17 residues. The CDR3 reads CAWSVRGGLIGGNTIYF. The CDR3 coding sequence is TGTGCCTGGAGTGTCCGAGGGGGGCTCATCGGTGGAAACACCATATATTTT.

The DNA of the CDR3 is TGTGCCAGCAGCACCGACTCGAACACTGAAGCTTTCTTT. Its protein is CASSTDSNTEAFF. The rearrangement uses TRBV12-3 or TRBV12-4 and TRBJ1-1; D remains ambiguous. The germline V and J ends were trimmed by 6 bases and 1 base, with 9 bases remaining between them. The CDR3 covers 13 residues.

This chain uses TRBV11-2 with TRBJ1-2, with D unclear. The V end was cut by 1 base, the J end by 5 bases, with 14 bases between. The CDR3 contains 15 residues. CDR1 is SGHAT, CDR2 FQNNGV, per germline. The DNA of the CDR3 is TGTGCCAGCAGCTTAGCCCCACCGGGTGGTTATGGCTACACCTTC. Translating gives CASSLAPPGGYGYTF. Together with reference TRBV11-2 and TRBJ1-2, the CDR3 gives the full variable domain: EAGVAQSPRYKIIEKRQSVAFWCNPISGHATLYWYQQILGQGPKLLIQFQNNGVVDDSQLPKDRFSAERLKGVDSTLKIQPAKLEDSAVYLCASSLAPPGGYGYTFGSGTRLTVV.

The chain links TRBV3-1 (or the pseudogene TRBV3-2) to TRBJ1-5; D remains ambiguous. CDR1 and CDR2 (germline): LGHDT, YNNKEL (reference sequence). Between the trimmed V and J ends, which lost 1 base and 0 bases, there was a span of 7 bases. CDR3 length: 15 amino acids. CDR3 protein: CASSQGGNSNQPQHF. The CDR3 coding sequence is TGTGCCAGCAGCCAAGGCGGGAATAGCAATCAGCCCCAGCATTTT.

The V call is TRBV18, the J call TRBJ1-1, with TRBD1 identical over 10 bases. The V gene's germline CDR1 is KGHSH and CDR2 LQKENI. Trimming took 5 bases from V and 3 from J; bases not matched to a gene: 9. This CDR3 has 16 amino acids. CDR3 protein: CASSSRQGAIDTEAFF. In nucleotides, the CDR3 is TGTGCCAGCTCATCCCGACAGGGGGCTATCGACACTGAAGCTTTCTTT.

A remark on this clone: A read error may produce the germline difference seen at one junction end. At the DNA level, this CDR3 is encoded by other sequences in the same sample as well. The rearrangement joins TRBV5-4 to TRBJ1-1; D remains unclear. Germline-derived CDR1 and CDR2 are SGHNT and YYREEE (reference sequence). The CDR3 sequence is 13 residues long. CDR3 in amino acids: CASSLPGNTEAFF. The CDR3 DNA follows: TGTGCCAGTAGCTTGCCGGGTAACACTGAAGCTTTCTTT.

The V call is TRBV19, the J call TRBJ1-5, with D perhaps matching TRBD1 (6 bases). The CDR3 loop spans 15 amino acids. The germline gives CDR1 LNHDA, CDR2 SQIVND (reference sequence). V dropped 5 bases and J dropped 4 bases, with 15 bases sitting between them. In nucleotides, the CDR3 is TGTGCCAGTAGTGCCAGGACAGTACTTAATCAGCCCCAGCATTTT. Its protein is CASSARTVLNQPQHF.

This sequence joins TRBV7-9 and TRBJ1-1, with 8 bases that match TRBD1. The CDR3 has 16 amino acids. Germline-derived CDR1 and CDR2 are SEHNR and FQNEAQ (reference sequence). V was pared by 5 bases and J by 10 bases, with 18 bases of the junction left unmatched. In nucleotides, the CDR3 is TGTGCCAGCAGCCCAGGGGGCGGGGACCTCCCATCTGGAGCTTTCTTT. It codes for CASSPGGGDLPSGAFF.

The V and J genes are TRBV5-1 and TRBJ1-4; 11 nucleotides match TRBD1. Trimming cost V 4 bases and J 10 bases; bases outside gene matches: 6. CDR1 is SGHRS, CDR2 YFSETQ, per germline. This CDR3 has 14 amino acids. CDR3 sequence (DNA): TGCGCCAGCAGCGAACGGGACAGGGGGGCAAAACTGTTTTTT. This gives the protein CASSERDRGAKLFF.

The CDR3 DNA reads as TGTGCCAGCAGCCTGAGCTCCTACGAGCAGTACTTC. Amino acid sequence: CASSLSSYEQYF. The chain couples TRBV7-2 to TRBJ2-7; no clear D gene. Germline CDR1 reads SGHTA; CDR2 reads FQGNSA. V lost 5 bases and J 0 bases, leaving 5 bases between the germline ends. The CDR3 runs 12 residues.

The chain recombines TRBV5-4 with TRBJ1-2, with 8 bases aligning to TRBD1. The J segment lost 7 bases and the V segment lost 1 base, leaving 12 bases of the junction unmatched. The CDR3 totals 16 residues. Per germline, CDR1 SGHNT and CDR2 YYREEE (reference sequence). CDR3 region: CASSLFQGASLAGYTF. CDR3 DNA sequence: TGTGCCAGCAGCTTGTTCCAGGGGGCGTCCCTTGCTGGCTACACCTTC.

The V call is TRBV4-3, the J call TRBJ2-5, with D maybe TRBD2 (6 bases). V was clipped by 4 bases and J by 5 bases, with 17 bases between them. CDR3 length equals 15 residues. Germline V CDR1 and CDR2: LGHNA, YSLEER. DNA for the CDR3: TGCGCCAGCAGCCCCCTGGCGGGGTGGGCCGAGACCCAGTACTTC. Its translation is CASSPLAGWAETQYF.

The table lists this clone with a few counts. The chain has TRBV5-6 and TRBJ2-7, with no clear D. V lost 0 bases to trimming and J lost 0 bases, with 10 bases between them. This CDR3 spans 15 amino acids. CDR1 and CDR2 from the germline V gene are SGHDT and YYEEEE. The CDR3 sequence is CASSLVRSGSYEQYF. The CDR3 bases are TGTGCCAGCAGCTTGGTCCGGTCCGGCTCCTACGAGCAGTACTTC.

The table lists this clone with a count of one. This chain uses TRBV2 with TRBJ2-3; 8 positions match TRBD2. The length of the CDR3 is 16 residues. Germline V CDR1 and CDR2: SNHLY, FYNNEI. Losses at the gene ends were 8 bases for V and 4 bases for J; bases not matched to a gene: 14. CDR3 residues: CASRALAGLFADTQYF. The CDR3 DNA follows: TGTGCCAGCCGGGCTCTAGCGGGTCTCTTCGCAGATACGCAGTATTTT.

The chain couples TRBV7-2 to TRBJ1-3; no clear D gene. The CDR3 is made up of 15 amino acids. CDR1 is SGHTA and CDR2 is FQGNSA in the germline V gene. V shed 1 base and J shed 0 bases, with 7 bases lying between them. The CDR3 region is CASSLELTSGNTIYF. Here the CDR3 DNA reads TGTGCCAGCAGCTTAGAACTGACCTCTGGAAACACCATATATTTT.

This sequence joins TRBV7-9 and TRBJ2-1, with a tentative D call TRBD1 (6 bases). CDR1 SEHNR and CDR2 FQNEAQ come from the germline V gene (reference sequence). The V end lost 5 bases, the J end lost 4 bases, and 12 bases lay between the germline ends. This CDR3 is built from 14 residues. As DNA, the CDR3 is TGTGCCAGCAGCCCTTGGACAGAATACAATGAGCAGTTCTTC. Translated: CASSPWTEYNEQFF.

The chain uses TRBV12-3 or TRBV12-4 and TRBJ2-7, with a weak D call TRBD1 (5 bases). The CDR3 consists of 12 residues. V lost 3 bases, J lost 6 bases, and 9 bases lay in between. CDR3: CASSFTGIEQYF. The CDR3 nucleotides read TGTGCCAGCAGTTTTACAGGAATCGAGCAGTACTTC.

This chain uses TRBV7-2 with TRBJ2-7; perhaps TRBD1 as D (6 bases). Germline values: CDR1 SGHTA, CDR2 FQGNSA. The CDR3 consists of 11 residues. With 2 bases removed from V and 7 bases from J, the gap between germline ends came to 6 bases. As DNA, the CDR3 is TGTGCCAGCAGCTTAAGGGGGGAGCAGTACTTC. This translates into CASSLRGEQYF.

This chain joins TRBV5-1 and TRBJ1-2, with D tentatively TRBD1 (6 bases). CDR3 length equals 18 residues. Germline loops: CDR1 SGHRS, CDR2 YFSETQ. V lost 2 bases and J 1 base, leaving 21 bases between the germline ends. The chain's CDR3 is CASSFSTGGGRFNYGYTF. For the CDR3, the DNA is TGCGCCAGCAGCTTTTCCACCGGGGGCGGGAGATTTAACTATGGCTACACCTTC.

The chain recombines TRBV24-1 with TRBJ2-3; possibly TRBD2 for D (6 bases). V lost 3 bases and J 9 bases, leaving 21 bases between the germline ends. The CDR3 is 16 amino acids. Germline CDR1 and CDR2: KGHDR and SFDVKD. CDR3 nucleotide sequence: TGTGCCACCAGTGATCCCCCCTTGACCGGGACTGACACGCAGTATTTT. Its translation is CATSDPPLTGTDTQYF.

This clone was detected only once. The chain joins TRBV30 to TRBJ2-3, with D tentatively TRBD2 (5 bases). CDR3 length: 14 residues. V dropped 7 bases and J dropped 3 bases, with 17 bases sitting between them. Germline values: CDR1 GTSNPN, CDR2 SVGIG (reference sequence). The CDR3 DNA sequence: TGTGCCTTACAAAGTGGTAGCGAAACAGATACGCAGTATTTT. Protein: CALQSGSETDTQYF.

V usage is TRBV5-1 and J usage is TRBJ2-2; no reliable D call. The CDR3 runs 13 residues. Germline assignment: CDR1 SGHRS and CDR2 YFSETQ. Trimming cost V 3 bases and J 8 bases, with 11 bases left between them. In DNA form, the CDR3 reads TGCGCCAGCAGCTCGTCAGGACCGGGGGAGCTGTTTTTT. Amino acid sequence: CASSSSGPGELFF.

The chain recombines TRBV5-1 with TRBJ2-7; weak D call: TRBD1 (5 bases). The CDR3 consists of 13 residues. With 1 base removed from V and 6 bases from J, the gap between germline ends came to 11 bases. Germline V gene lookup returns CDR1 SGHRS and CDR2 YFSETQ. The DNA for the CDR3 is TGCGCCAGCAGCTTGAGGATAGGGGCCGAGCAGTACTTC. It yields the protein CASSLRIGAEQYF.